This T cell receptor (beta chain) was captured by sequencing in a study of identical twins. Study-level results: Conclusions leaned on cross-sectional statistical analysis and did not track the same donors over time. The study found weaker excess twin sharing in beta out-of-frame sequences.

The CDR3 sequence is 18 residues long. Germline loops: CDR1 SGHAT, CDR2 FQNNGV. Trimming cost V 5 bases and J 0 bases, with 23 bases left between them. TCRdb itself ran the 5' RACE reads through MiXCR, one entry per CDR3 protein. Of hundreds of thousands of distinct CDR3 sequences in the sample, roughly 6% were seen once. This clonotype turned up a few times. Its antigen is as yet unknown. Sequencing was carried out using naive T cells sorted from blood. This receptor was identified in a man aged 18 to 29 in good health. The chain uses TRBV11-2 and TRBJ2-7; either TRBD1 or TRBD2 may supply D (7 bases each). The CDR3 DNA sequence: TGTGCCAGCAGCGCAGGGGGTATCGGCGGGAGAAGCTCCTACGAGCAGTACTTC. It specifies CASSAGGIGGRSSYEQYF.